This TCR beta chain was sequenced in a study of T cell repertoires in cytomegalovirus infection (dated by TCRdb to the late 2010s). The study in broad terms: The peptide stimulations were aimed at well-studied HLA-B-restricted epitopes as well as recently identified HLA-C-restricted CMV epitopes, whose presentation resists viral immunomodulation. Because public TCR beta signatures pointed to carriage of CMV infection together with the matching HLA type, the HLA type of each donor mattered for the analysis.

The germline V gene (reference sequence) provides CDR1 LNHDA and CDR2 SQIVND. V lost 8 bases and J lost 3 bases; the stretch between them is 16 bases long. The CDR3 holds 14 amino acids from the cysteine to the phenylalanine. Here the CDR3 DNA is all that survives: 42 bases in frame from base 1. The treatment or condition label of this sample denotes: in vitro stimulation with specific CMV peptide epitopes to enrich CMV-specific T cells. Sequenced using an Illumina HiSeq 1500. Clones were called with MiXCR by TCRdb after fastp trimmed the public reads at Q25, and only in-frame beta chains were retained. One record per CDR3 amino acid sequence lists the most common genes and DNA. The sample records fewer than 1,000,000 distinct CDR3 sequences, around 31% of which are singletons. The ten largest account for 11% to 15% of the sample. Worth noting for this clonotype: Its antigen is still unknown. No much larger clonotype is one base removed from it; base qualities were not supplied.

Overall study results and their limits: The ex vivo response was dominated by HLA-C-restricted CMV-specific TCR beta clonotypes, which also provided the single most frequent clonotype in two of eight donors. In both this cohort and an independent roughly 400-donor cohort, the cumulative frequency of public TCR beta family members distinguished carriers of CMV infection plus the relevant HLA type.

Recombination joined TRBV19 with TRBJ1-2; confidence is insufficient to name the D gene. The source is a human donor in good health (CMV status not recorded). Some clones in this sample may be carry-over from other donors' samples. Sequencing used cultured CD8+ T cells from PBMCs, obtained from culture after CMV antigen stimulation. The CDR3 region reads CASAIGSGDYGYTF. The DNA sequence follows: TGTGCCAGTGCCATAGGGTCGGGTGACTATGGCTACACCTTC.